The clone carrying this TCR beta chain was detected ten times or more. Germline values: CDR1 SNHLY, CDR2 FYNNEI. The junction had 9 bases not matched to a gene; V was cut back by 6 bases and J by 8 bases. The CDR3 contains 14 residues. The record originates from a study of T cells in Graves' hyperthyroidism and ophthalmopathy. The TCR beta CDR3 regions underwent amplification using RNA transcripts as the source. The HTBI set primed first-round TCR CDR3 RT-PCR. Each CDR3 protein gets one entry after TCRdb re-called the multiplex PCR reads with MiXCR. The profile shows roughly 720,000 distinct CDR3 sequences, around 15% of them singletons.

The J gene is TRBJ1-4, the V gene TRBV2; 7 positions agree with TRBD1. This TCR was sampled from a man aged 50-60 years with Graves' hyperthyroidism. Input material: blood. The CDR3 DNA sequence: TGTGCCAGCAGAGCAGGGGGAGCTAGCGAAAAACTGTTTTTT. It encodes CASRAGGASEKLFF.